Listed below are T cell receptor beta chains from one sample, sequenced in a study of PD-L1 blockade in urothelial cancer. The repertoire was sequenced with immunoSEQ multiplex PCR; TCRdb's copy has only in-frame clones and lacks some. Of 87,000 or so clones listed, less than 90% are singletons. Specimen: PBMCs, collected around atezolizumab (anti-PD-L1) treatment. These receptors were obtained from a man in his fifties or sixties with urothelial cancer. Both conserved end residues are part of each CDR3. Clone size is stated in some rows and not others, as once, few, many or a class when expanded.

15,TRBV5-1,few,CASSQRGQGTDTQYF
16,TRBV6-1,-,CASSVGTGLNTGELFF
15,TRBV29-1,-,CSVEGRDREFYGYTF
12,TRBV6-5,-,CASSDRNTEAFF
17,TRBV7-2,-,CASSLVGTSGRTDTQYF
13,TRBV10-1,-,CASSDGNGYGYTF
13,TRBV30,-,CAWSPQGGYEQYF
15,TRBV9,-,CASSPTSGRTDTQYF
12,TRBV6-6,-,CASSPVGHEQFF
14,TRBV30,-,CAWDAGTGNQPQHF
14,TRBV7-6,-,CASSPRTVSYEQYF
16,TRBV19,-,CASSAGQGQTNEKLFF
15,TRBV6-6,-,CASSLPGLAGDEQFF
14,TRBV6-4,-,CASKMTSDYNEQFF
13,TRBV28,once,CASRLDRGRGYTF
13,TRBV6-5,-,CASSKGTSPLAYF
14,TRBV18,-,CASSGTGGSQPQHF
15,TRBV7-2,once,CASRILAQSSYEQYF
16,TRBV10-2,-,CASRENRAPSSYEQYF
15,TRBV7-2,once,CASSLVAGQNTEAFF
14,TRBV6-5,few,CASSFGGGSQPQHF
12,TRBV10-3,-,CAISDLEPEQYF